This T cell receptor (beta chain) stems from a study of cytomegalovirus exposure and HLA in healthy donors. On the study more broadly: There were just under 400 genotyped donors. Of these, roughly 80% fell in the genetic ancestry cluster associated with self-reported Caucasian donors. Study results and limitations: What a later analysis showed was that several of the most significant clusters appeared linked to common viral pathogens. It was approximately 150 TCR beta chains that were listed as cytomegalovirus-associated.

Worth noting for this clone: Its antigen is not known.

This CDR3 has 20 amino acids. The PCR employed 60 Vbeta primers together with 13 Jbeta primers. Original data processing: An analysis that came later counted 70 million to 100 million unique TCR beta chains, approximately 10 million shared. The table came from immunoSEQ multiplex PCR; TCRdb's copy has only in-frame clones and leaves some out. That table is the source of V, J and clone size, and D and trimming were worked out from the DNA. The sample lists about 150,000 clones, 80% seen once, with 6.3% in the top ten. The chain couples TRBV21-1 to TRBJ2-3; TRBD2, the D gene given by the table, was not confirmed from the DNA. TRBV21-1 is recorded as a pseudogene. The sample consisted of PBMCs. The TCR was taken from a male donor in good health and CMV-seropositive. CDR3 bases: TGTGCCAGCAGCCTACCCGGGATAGCGGGAGAGATTGGAGTCGTAGATACGCAGTATTTT. Amino acids: CASSLPGIAGEIGVVDTQYF.